This is a list of T cell receptor beta chains from one sample in a study of post-analysis software for immune sequencing data. TCRdb redid the calling of the PCR reads with MiXCR, one entry per CDR3 protein. The sample comprises about 540,000 distinct CDR3 sequences, 34% of which are singletons, and approximately 5.4% rests with the top ten. Sequenced material: blood. These receptors were obtained from a girl aged 2-17 years with multiple sclerosis. The CDR3 runs from the conserved cysteine through the conserved F or W. D genes are given only for firm matches. Only some rows state a clone size, as once, few, many or a class for expanded clones.

size	D	V	J	DNA	CDR3
-	TRBD1	TRBV7-8	TRBJ2-7	TGTGCCAGCAGCGGGTACAGGGGCCATGACGAGCAGTACTTC	CASSGYRGHDEQYF
few	-	TRBV11-2	TRBJ2-5	TGTGCCAGCAGCTCAGAGGGACATAGCGGATCACTACTCCAGTACTTC	CASSSEGHSGSLLQYF
-	TRBD2	TRBV20-1	TRBJ2-3	TGCAGTGCTCGACCCGCTAGCGGGGGACCCACAGACACGCAGTATTTT	CSARPASGGPTDTQYF
-	-	TRBV10-3	TRBJ1-2	TGTGCCATCAGTGAGTCGAGTAGGGACGGCTACACCTTC	CAISESSRDGYTF
-	TRBD1	TRBV10-3	TRBJ1-1	TGTGCCATCAGTGAGTCCTCCGGGGACAGGGTTAGGGCAATCGGAAGGGCAAACACTGAAGCTTTCTTT	CAISESSGDRVRAIGRANTEAFF
once	-	TRBV5-1	TRBJ2-6	TGCGCCAGCACTCAAAAGGGATCGAGTGGGGCCAACGTCCTGACTTTC	CASTQKGSSGANVLTF
few	-	TRBV7-2	TRBJ2-1	TGTGCCAGCAGCTTAGAAGGGTTAGGGGTCGGCAATGAGCAGTTCTTC	CASSLEGLGVGNEQFF
-	TRBD1	TRBV5-1	TRBJ2-5	TGCGCCAGCAGCCAACAGGGGCTTCAAGAGACCCAGTACTTC	CASSQQGLQETQYF
-	TRBD1	TRBV20-1	TRBJ2-2	TGCAGTGCTCCGGACAGGGCGAACACCGGGGAGCTGTTTTTT	CSAPDRANTGELFF
-	-	TRBV7-9	TRBJ2-5	TGTGCCAGCAGCGAGATAGGAACGGAGACCCAGTACTTC	CASSEIGTETQYF
-	-	TRBV3-1	TRBJ2-5	TGTGCCAGCAGCCACTTTCTGTCACAAGACCAAGAGACCCAGTACTTC	CASSHFLSQDQETQYF
-	-	TRBV5-1	TRBJ2-6	TGCGCCAGCAGCGCCAAGTCCCAGCAGGGGTGGACTGGGGCCAACGTCCTGACTTTC	CASSAKSQQGWTGANVLTF
few	-	TRBV7-9	TRBJ1-1	TGTGCCAGCAGCCATATCGCCTTAGCGGGTACTGAAGCTTTCTTT	CASSHIALAGTEAFF
-	-	TRBV7-2	TRBJ2-5	TGTGCCAGCAGCTCGGGGCGACTCCAAGAGACCCAGTACTTC	CASSSGRLQETQYF
-	-	TRBV12-3/TRBV12-4	TRBJ2-6	TGTGCCAGCAGTTTTCAGGGGCTAGGGGCCAACGTCCTGACTTTC	CASSFQGLGANVLTF
few	-	TRBV20-1	TRBJ1-2	TGCAGTGCCCTATTGCCGGAGAACTATGGCTACACCTTC	CSALLPENYGYTF